The entry below gives a single TCR delta chain sequence along with its context. Its antigen is undetermined. The sample originates from a study of Vδ1+ human thymocytes. Study-level results: Thymic TRG and TRD repertoires appeared highly polyclonal, with Gaussian CDR3 length distributions.

Germline values: CDR1 TSWWSYY, CDR2 QGS. The CDR3 has 14 amino acids. V lost 2 bases and J lost 2, with 9 bases in between. Extracted RNA was reverse transcribed into cDNA. Multiplex PCR used pooled V-gene forward primers and a constant-region reverse primer to amplify CDR3s. TCRdb redid clone calling on the multiplex PCR reads using CATT. The table shows roughly 50,000 delta-chain clones, with roughly 15% occurring only once. The sample comprised Vdelta1+ gamma-delta thymocytes from the thymus. Sample subset: FACS-sorted CD3+ TCRalphabeta- TCRVdelta1+ TCRVdelta2- thymocytes. The chain links TRDV1 to TRDJ1, with D possibly TRDD2 on 6 matching bases. The clonotype originates from a boy under two years old who had congenital heart surgery. CDR3 coding DNA: TGTGCTCTTGGGGAATCTTTCCTAACCGATAAACTCATCTTT. This encodes CALGESFLTDKLIF.